This entry lists 7 T cell receptor beta chains sequenced from one sample in a study of blood T cell repertoires in COVID-19. Data came from immunoSEQ multiplex PCR; TCRdb stores just in-frame clones and leaves some out. The sample lists around 480,000 clones; approximately 90% were seen once. The sequenced sample was PBMCs or T cells enriched from blood (not recorded which). The source is a woman under 30 who had recovered from COVID-19.

The chain combines TRBV2 with TRBJ2-2, with a tentative D call TRBD2 (5 bases). The V gene lost 5 bases and the J gene lost 0 bases, with 13 bases spanning the gap. The CDR3 runs to 16 residues. Germline V gene sequence: CDR1 SNHLY, CDR2 FYNNEI. DNA of the CDR3: TGTGCCAGCAGTATTCTAGCCCTTGCGAACACCGGGGAGCTGTTTTTT. Translation gives CASSILALANTGELFF.

The chain recombines TRBV19 with TRBJ2-7; 7 bases are shared with TRBD1. The CDR3 covers 15 residues. CDR1 LNHDA and CDR2 SQIVND come from the germline V gene (reference sequence). J was trimmed by 7 bases and V by 4 bases; bases with no gene match: 13. The CDR3 sequence: CASSKRQGVLREQYF. CDR3 nucleotide sequence: TGTGCCAGTAGTAAAAGGCAGGGGGTCTTGAGGGAGCAGTACTTC.

The J gene is TRBJ1-5, the V gene TRBV28; TRBD1 agrees at 10 bases. The CDR3 is 15 residues long. After removal of 8 bases from V and 9 bases from J, the junction contained 13 bases not matched to a gene. Per germline, CDR1 MDHEN and CDR2 SYDVKM. The CDR3 is CASALGDRGGGPQHF. The DNA of the CDR3 is TGTGCCAGCGCGTTGGGGGACAGGGGAGGAGGGCCCCAGCATTTT.

This chain connects TRBV27 to TRBJ2-7; possibly TRBD1 for D (6 bases). CDR1 MNHEY and CDR2 SMNVEV come from the germline V gene (reference sequence). Trimming took off 6 bases at V and 6 bases at J, with 15 bases between the two ends. This CDR3 is 13 amino acids long. In DNA, the CDR3 is TGTGCCAGCAGCTACACAGGGCGGAGCGAGCAGTACTTC. It specifies CASSYTGRSEQYF.

The V and J genes are TRBV29-1 and TRBJ2-5; no definite D call. The germline V gene encodes CDR1 SQVTM and CDR2 ANQGSEA. The ends were cut back, 4 bases at V and 7 bases at J, with 10 bases in the middle. The CDR3 length is 11 residues. CDR3 region: CSVVNPGTQYF. The CDR3 bases are TGCAGCGTTGTTAACCCCGGGACCCAGTACTTC.

This sequence joins TRBV3-1 (or the pseudogene TRBV3-2) and TRBJ1-1; TRBD1 agrees at 8 bases. This CDR3 is 16 amino acids long. The V gene's germline CDR1 is LGHDT and CDR2 YNNKEL (reference sequence). The V segment lost 4 bases and the J segment 0 bases; nucleotides outside the gene matches: 7. Here the CDR3 DNA reads TGTGCCAGCAGCCCACACAGGGGGGTAGTGAACACTGAAGCTTTCTTT. This codes for CASSPHRGVVNTEAFF.

The chain employs TRBV6-4 and TRBJ1-2; TRBD1 might be the D (6 bases). V lost 0 bases, J lost 8 bases, and 19 bases lay in between. CDR1 and CDR2 from the germline V gene are MRHNA and SNTAGT. This CDR3 spans 16 amino acids. The CDR3 DNA sequence: TGTGCCAGCAGTGACTCGGCATTGACAGGTCCTATGGGCTACACCTTC. Amino acid sequence: CASSDSALTGPMGYTF.